This T cell receptor beta chain was sequenced during a study of T cell repertoires in cytomegalovirus infection. Study details: Recently identified HLA-C-restricted CMV epitopes and well-studied HLA-B-restricted CMV epitopes were used by the study. Study-level results: HLA-C-restricted CMV-specific TCR beta clonotypes prevailed in the ex vivo response.

This clonotype was counted at least ten times. Its antigen is unidentified. TCRdb passed the reads through MiXCR, listing each CDR3 protein once. The sample has 200,000 or so distinct CDR3 sequences, around two fifths seen once. The CDR3 consists of 12 residues. The germline V gene encodes CDR1 SEHNR and CDR2 FQNEAQ (reference sequence). V lost 9 bases and J lost 3; bases outside the gene matches: 3. The source is a human donor in good health (CMV status not recorded). Some clones in this sample may be carry-over from other donors' samples. Here the sequenced sample was CD8+ T cells from cultured PBMCs, taken from culture after CMV antigen stimulation. This chain links TRBV7-9 with TRBJ2-7, with TRBD1 matching over 9 bases. The CDR3 nucleotides read TGTGCCAGTTCGGGACAGGGCTACGAGCAGTACTTC. It specifies CASSGQGYEQYF.